A single sample gave rise to the 16 T cell receptor beta chains below, sequenced in a study of T cell responses to AZD1222 COVID-19 vaccine. Sequencing used immunoSEQ multiplex PCR; TCRdb keeps in-frame clones, though not all of them. The profile shows 140,000 or so clones, 89% of them singletons. Specimen: peripheral blood, collected on day 0 of AZD1222 vaccination. Source of these receptors: an adult in good health.

This chain joins TRBV11-2 and TRBJ1-6; D remains unclear. The CDR3 length is 14 residues. V gave up 0 bases and J gave up 12 bases, with 12 bases separating them. Per the germline V gene, CDR1 is SGHAT and CDR2 is FQNNGV. CDR3 DNA: TGTGCCAGCAGCTTAGATCACACCAGAGGACCCCTCCACTTT. This codes for CASSLDHTRGPLHF.

The chain employs TRBV7-8 and TRBJ2-7; 11 nucleotides align to TRBD1. The junction had 21 bases not matched to a gene; V was cut back by 7 bases and J by 4 bases. Per germline, CDR1 SGHVS and CDR2 FQNEAQ. This CDR3 has 19 amino acids. The DNA for the CDR3 is TGTGCCAGCACCTACACCGACTCCGTCGGGACAGGGGGTTTATACGAGCAGTACTTC. Translated, it gives CASTYTDSVGTGGLYEQYF.

This clone came up once. The V call is TRBV5-1, the J call TRBJ2-3; no clear D gene. V was clipped by 5 bases and J by 0 bases, with 7 bases between them. The CDR3 is 13 amino acids. The germline gives CDR1 SGHRS, CDR2 YFSETQ. The CDR3 is CASSFASTDTQYF. CDR3 DNA: TGCGCCAGCAGTTTTGCTAGCACAGATACGCAGTATTTT.

V usage is TRBV7-9 and J usage is TRBJ1-2, with unresolved D. The CDR3 covers 12 residues. Trimming removed 1 base from V and 8 bases from J, with 8 bases in between. In germline, CDR1 is SEHNR, CDR2 FQNEAQ (reference sequence). CDR3 residues: CASSLEAGGYTF. The CDR3 nucleotides are TGTGCCAGCAGCTTAGAGGCAGGCGGCTACACCTTC. The variable domain in full, with the rest retrieved from reference TRBV7-9 and TRBJ1-2, is DTGVSQNPRHKITKRGQNVTFRCDPISEHNRLYWYRQTLGQGPEFLTYFQNEAQLEKSRLLSDRFSAERPKGSFSTLEIQRTEQGDSAMYLCASSLEAGGYTFGSGTRLTVV.

The chain employs TRBV7-8 and TRBJ1-6; D remains unclear. The CDR3 extends over 14 amino acids. The germline V and J ends were trimmed by 0 bases and 9 bases, with 9 bases remaining between them. CDR1 SGHVS and CDR2 FQNEAQ come from the germline V gene. DNA for the CDR3: TGTGCCAGCAGCTTAGCGACGAAGGGTTCACCCCTCCACTTT. Translation: CASSLATKGSPLHF.

This rearrangement joins TRBV7-3 to TRBJ2-6; tentative D call: TRBD1 (6 bases). The germline gives CDR1 SGHTA, CDR2 FQGTGA. The CDR3 is made up of 18 amino acids. Between the trimmed V and J ends, which lost 2 bases and 0 bases, there was a span of 14 bases. CDR3 amino acids: CASSLPQGPSSGANVLTF. DNA of the CDR3: TGTGCCAGCAGCTTACCCCAGGGGCCGAGCTCTGGGGCCAACGTCCTGACTTTC.

This sequence joins TRBV4-1 and TRBJ1-3; D ambiguous. Trimming left V 2 bases short and J 1 base short, with 6 bases between. The CDR3 is made up of 14 amino acids. Germline assignment: CDR1 MGHRA and CDR2 YSYEKL. CDR3 loop: CASSQRESGNTIYF. For the CDR3, the DNA is TGCGCCAGCAGCCAAAGAGAGTCTGGAAACACCATATATTTT.

In this sample, this clone turned up once. The chain has TRBV5-1 and TRBJ2-7, with D possibly being TRBD2 (5 bases). The CDR3 spans 12 residues. Germline CDR1 SGHRS, CDR2 YFSETQ. V was pared by 5 bases and J by 5 bases, with 11 bases between. In DNA, the CDR3 is TGCGCCAGCAGTTATAGCGACCACGAGCAGTACTTC. Residues: CASSYSDHEQYF.

This rearrangement joins TRBV7-9 to TRBJ2-2, with D possibly TRBD1 on 5 matching bases. This CDR3 region has 16 residues. The V gene's germline CDR1 is SEHNR and CDR2 FQNEAQ (reference sequence). The V end was cut by 2 bases, the J end by 0 bases, with 10 bases between. CDR3 in DNA: TGTGCCAGCAGCTTATCAGGGTGGACGAACACCGGGGAGCTGTTTTTT. This codes for CASSLSGWTNTGELFF. Full variable domain (rest looked up from reference TRBV7-9 and TRBJ2-2): DTGVSQNPRHKITKRGQNVTFRCDPISEHNRLYWYRQTLGQGPEFLTYFQNEAQLEKSRLLSDRFSAERPKGSFSTLEIQRTEQGDSAMYLCASSLSGWTNTGELFFGEGSRLTVL.

This chain links TRBV30 with TRBJ2-5; D is possibly TRBD1 (7 bases). V was pared by 3 bases and J by 5 bases, with 22 bases between. The germline CDR1 and CDR2 sequences are GTSNPN and SVGIG (reference sequence). This CDR3 is 16 amino acids long. CDR3 sequence: CAWRARLQGTGETQYF. The CDR3 DNA reads TGTGCCTGGAGAGCCCGGTTACAGGGGACTGGGGAGACCCAGTACTTC. The whole variable domain, remainder taken from reference TRBV30 and TRBJ2-5, is SQTIHQWPATLVQPVGSPLSLECTVEGTSNPNLYWYRQAAGRGLQLLFYSVGIGQISSEVPQNLSASRPQDRQFILSSKKLLLSDSGFYLCAWRARLQGTGETQYFGPGTRLLVL.

With regard to this clone: The identical CDR3 is also encoded by other nucleotide sequences in the sample. This chain links TRBV18 with TRBJ2-7, with D perhaps TRBD2 (6 bases). Germline CDR1 KGHSH, CDR2 LQKENI. The length of the CDR3 is 15 residues. Deletions cut 0 bases from V and 0 bases from J, with 9 bases between. The CDR3 DNA is TGTGCCAGCTCACCACCGGGGAGGAGCTCCTACGAGCAGTACTTC. Residues: CASSPPGRSSYEQYF.

This chain joins TRBV3-1 (or the pseudogene TRBV3-2) and TRBJ1-6; D ambiguous. V lost 1 base to trimming and J lost 5 bases, with 9 bases between them. CDR1 and CDR2 from the germline V gene are LGHDT and YNNKEL (reference sequence). The CDR3 extends over 15 amino acids. The DNA of the CDR3 is TGTGCCAGCAGCCAAGCGAGCAGGAATAATTCACCCCTCCACTTT. Amino acid sequence: CASSQASRNNSPLHF.

This rearrangement joins TRBV4-1 to TRBJ1-1; TRBD1 might be the D (5 bases). There are 16 residues in the CDR3. Trimming removed 0 bases from V and 7 bases from J, with 18 bases in between. Per germline, CDR1 MGHRA and CDR2 YSYEKL. CDR3 bases: TGCGCCAGCAGCCAAGATTCAACTCCTCTAAGGGGTGAAGCTTTCTTT. This translates into CASSQDSTPLRGEAFF.

The V gene is TRBV5-1, the J gene TRBJ1-2; D is unclear. V shed 0 bases and J shed 4 bases, with 7 bases lying between them. Germline CDR1 SGHRS, CDR2 YFSETQ. The CDR3 spans 13 residues. Here the CDR3 reads CASSLGAAYGYTF. The CDR3 DNA follows: TGCGCCAGCAGCTTGGGTGCTGCCTATGGCTACACCTTC.

The CDR3: CASSQALGAQTNEKLFF. The CDR3 nucleotides are TGCGCCAGCAGCCAAGCTCTGGGGGCTCAAACTAATGAAAAACTGTTTTTT. The chain carries TRBV4-1 and TRBJ1-4, with D perhaps TRBD1 (6 bases). V lost 1 base, J lost 1 base, and 13 bases lay in between. Germline CDR1 is MGHRA and CDR2 is YSYEKL. CDR3 size: 17 residues.

This sequence joins TRBV18 and TRBJ1-2, with D unclear. In germline, CDR1 is KGHSH, CDR2 LQKENI. The CDR3 sequence is 16 residues long. V dropped 3 bases and J dropped 4 bases, with 18 bases sitting between them. The CDR3 spells CASSPQIQSASYGYTF. CDR3 bases: TGTGCCAGCTCACCCCAAATTCAATCCGCATCCTATGGCTACACCTTC.